Below are 32 T cell receptor beta chains sequenced from a single sample in a study of blood T cells in healthy people across ages. Through a sample-barcoded 5' primer and a J-beta primer mix, a second PCR was run for roughly 7 to 11 cycles. TCRdb processed the 5' RACE reads anew with MiXCR; each CDR3 protein has one entry. The top ten clones hold roughly 12% of a sample with under 2 million distinct CDR3 sequences, 30% to 35% of them seen once. The sample taken for sequencing was blood. The receptors here all came from a woman in her twenties or thirties in good health.

V is TRBV27 and J is TRBJ2-7; D might be TRBD1 or TRBD2, each matching 5 bases. V was shortened by 6 bases and J by 6 bases, with 15 bases between the two germline ends. Germline V gene lookup returns CDR1 MNHEY and CDR2 SMNVEV (reference sequence). This CDR3 has 13 amino acids. DNA of the CDR3: TGTGCCAGCAGGCCGGGACCCCGAGGCGAGCAGTACTTC. Its translation: CASRPGPRGEQYF.

The CDR3 loop is CASSFRRSGELFF. The DNA for the CDR3 is TGTGCCAGCAGTTTTCGTAGAAGCGGGGAGCTGTTTTTT. The chain combines TRBV28 with TRBJ2-2; D call uncertain. V was cut by 3 bases and J by 7 bases, with 9 bases left in between. Germline CDR1 is MDHEN and CDR2 is SYDVKM. This CDR3 comprises 13 residues. The variable domain in full, with the rest retrieved from reference TRBV28 and TRBJ2-2, is DVKVTQSSRYLVKRTGEKVFLECVQDMDHENMFWYRQDPGLGLRLIYFSYDVKMKEKGDIPEGYSVSREKKERFSLILESASTNQTSMYLCASSFRRSGELFFGEGSRLTVL.

Comments on this clonotype: One junction end disagrees with the germline gene, perhaps due to a read error. V gene TRBV27 combines with J gene TRBJ2-5; D uncertain. Germline lookup yields CDR1 MNHEY and CDR2 SMNVEV (reference sequence). The CDR3 is made up of 14 amino acids. Here the CDR3 DNA reads TGTGCCGGCAGTTCCTCCGGGCCCAGCGAGACCCAGTACTTC. Its translation is CAGSSSGPSETQYF.

The CDR3 reads CASSEARASRETQYF. Here the CDR3 DNA reads TGTGCCAGCAGTGAAGCGCGGGCTTCCAGGGAGACCCAGTACTTC. The J gene is TRBJ2-7, the V gene TRBV6-1; tentatively, D is TRBD2 (5 bases). The J call could be wrong; TRBJ2-5 is a better fit for the DNA end. The CDR3 consists of 15 residues. CDR1 and CDR2 (germline): MNHNS, SASEGT.

V is TRBV24-1 and J is TRBJ2-7; no clear D gene. V lost 7 bases to trimming and J lost 4 bases, with 10 bases between them. Germline-derived CDR1 and CDR2 are KGHDR and SFDVKD. CDR3 length: 12 amino acids. The CDR3: CATRDPLYEQYF. The CDR3 nucleotides read TGTGCCACCAGGGATCCACTTTACGAGCAGTACTTC.

In its sample, this clonotype was seen many times. The chain has TRBV4-1 and TRBJ1-6, with a possible D match to TRBD1 (5 bases). V lost 0 bases to trimming and J lost 10 bases, with 22 bases between them. Germline V gene data show CDR1 as MGHRA and CDR2 as YSYEKL. The CDR3 consists of 18 residues. The CDR3 spells CASSQDGRTGGWRSPLHF. The CDR3, as DNA: TGCGCCAGCAGCCAAGATGGGAGAACAGGAGGGTGGCGGTCACCCCTCCACTTT.

This clonotype showed up many times. This may arise from a read error, as a much more abundant clone is one base away. The rearrangement links TRBV24-1 to TRBJ2-3, with a possible D match to TRBD2 (5 bases). V lost 2 bases to trimming and J lost 2 bases, with 10 bases between them. This CDR3 comprises 15 residues. Germline CDR1 KGHDR, CDR2 SFDVKD. CDR3 residues: CATSDWEKDTDTQYF. The CDR3 nucleotides read TGTGCCACCAGTGATTGGGAGAAGGACACAGATACGCAGTATTTT.

This clonotype has just a few counts. The rearrangement links TRBV6-5 to TRBJ2-1; maybe TRBD1 (6 bases). Germline V gene sequence: CDR1 MNHEY, CDR2 SVGAGI. Trimming pared 2 bases from V and 7 bases from J, leaving 12 bases between. This CDR3 has 14 residues. CDR3 sequence reads: CASSYLTDRNEQFF. CDR3 nucleotide sequence: TGTGCCAGCAGTTACCTCACCGACAGGAATGAGCAGTTCTTC.

V gene TRBV2 combines with J gene TRBJ1-2; D gene ambiguous. V was pared by 3 bases and J by 5 bases, with 13 bases between. Germline V CDR1 and CDR2: SNHLY, FYNNEI. CDR3 size: 14 residues. Here the CDR3 DNA reads TGTGCCAGCAGTGAGATGGAAGTCGAGTATGGCTACACCTTC. It yields the protein CASSEMEVEYGYTF.

This clonotype showed up just a few times. The J gene is TRBJ2-7, the V gene TRBV15, with 7 bases matching TRBD2. After removal of 4 bases from V and 0 bases from J, the junction contained 12 bases not matched to a gene. The CDR3 sequence is 17 residues long. Per the germline V gene, CDR1 is LNHNV and CDR2 is YYDKDF (reference sequence). The CDR3 bases are TGTGCCACCAGCATTTCCGGTCTAGCGGTTAGCTCCTACGAGCAGTACTTC. It translates to CATSISGLAVSSYEQYF.

The V and J genes are TRBV9 and TRBJ2-1; tentatively, D is TRBD2 (6 bases). Per the germline V gene, CDR1 is SGDLS and CDR2 is YYNGEE. The CDR3 is 15 amino acids. V was clipped by 4 bases and J by 8 bases, with 19 bases between them. CDR3 DNA sequence: TGTGCCAGCAGCTTAGGAGGGATTAATCACCATGAGCAGTTCTTC. It encodes CASSLGGINHHEQFF.

The chain joins TRBV28 to TRBJ1-2; TRBD1 is a possible D gene (5 bases). Germline V gene sequence: CDR1 MDHEN, CDR2 SYDVKM. CDR3 length equals 15 residues. V lost 6 bases, J lost 0 bases, and 14 bases lay in between. The CDR3 DNA is TGTGCCAGCAGCCCAGGGTCAATTTCTAACTATGGCTACACCTTC. Translating it yields CASSPGSISNYGYTF.

J is TRBJ2-1 and V is TRBV2; 8 nucleotides line up with TRBD2. Germline CDR1 is SNHLY and CDR2 is FYNNEI. V shed 0 bases and J 5 bases; nucleotides not matched to a gene: 6. The CDR3 runs to 16 residues. CDR3 in DNA: TGTGCCAGCAGTGAAGCGGGCGGGAGGTCTGACAATGAGCAGTTCTTC. Protein product: CASSEAGGRSDNEQFF.

The gene calls are TRBV7-8 and TRBJ2-5; D unclear. The CDR3 contains 14 residues. The germline CDR1 and CDR2 sequences are SGHVS and FQNEAQ. V lost 5 bases and J lost 2, with 12 bases in between. The CDR3: CASSPPIVQETQYF. The CDR3 nucleotides read TGTGCCAGCAGCCCTCCGATAGTACAAGAGACCCAGTACTTC. The full variable domain, in which reference TRBV7-8 and TRBJ2-5 provide the parts outside the CDR3, is GAGVSQSPRYKVAKRGQDVALRCDPISGHVSLFWYQQALGQGPEFLTYFQNEAQLDKSGLPSDRFFAERPEGSVSTLKIQRTQQEDSAVYLCASSPPIVQETQYFGPGTRLLVL.

There are a few counts of this clonotype. V usage is TRBV2 and J usage is TRBJ1-6; TRBD1 aligns across 8 bases. V lost 3 bases to trimming and J lost 0 bases; unmatched junction nucleotides: 7. CDR1 is SNHLY and CDR2 is FYNNEI in the germline V gene. The CDR3 runs to 18 residues. The CDR3 sequence: CASSDSGQASSYNSPLHF. In nucleotides, the CDR3 is TGTGCCAGCAGTGATTCGGGACAGGCGAGCTCCTATAATTCACCCCTCCACTTT.

This chain joins TRBV20-1 and TRBJ1-4; D gene uncertain. Trimming cost V 2 bases and J 3 bases, with 10 bases left between them. Germline V gives CDR1 DFQATT, CDR2 SNEGSKA (reference sequence). The length of the CDR3 is 14 residues. CDR3 nucleotides: TGCAGTGCTAGAAGCCCTGGTGCTAATGAAAAACTGTTTTTT. It encodes CSARSPGANEKLFF.

A few counts support this clonotype. This chain uses TRBV5-1 with TRBJ2-3; D call uncertain. CDR1 and CDR2 (germline): SGHRS, YFSETQ. The CDR3 spans 14 residues. V lost 4 bases and J 2 bases, leaving 11 bases between the germline ends. Here the CDR3 DNA reads TGCGCCAGCAGCAGGGATCCCGACACAGATACGCAGTATTTT. Translating it yields CASSRDPDTDTQYF.

This chain joins TRBV20-1 and TRBJ1-5; TRBD1 matches at 8 bases. Germline V gene data show CDR1 as DFQATT and CDR2 as SNEGSKA (reference sequence). This CDR3 is 14 amino acids long. Losses at the gene ends were 0 bases for V and 5 bases for J; bases not matched to a gene: 3. CDR3 nucleotides: TGCAGTGCTAGAGATTTACAGGGGGATCAGCCCCAGCATTTT. It yields the protein CSARDLQGDQPQHF.

This clonotype was observed a handful of times. V usage is TRBV2 and J usage is TRBJ2-7; D may correspond to TRBD1 or TRBD2 (5 bases each). The CDR3 has 14 residues. With 7 bases removed from V and 2 bases from J, the gap between germline ends came to 15 bases. Germline V gene sequence: CDR1 SNHLY, CDR2 FYNNEI. CDR3 residues: CASTGTIRAYEQYF. DNA for the CDR3: TGTGCCAGCACCGGGACCATCAGGGCCTACGAGCAGTACTTC.

The V and J genes are TRBV5-5 and TRBJ2-1; possibly TRBD2 for D (6 bases). Trimming took off 4 bases at V and 7 bases at J, with 18 bases between the two ends. CDR3 size: 15 residues. Germline V gene data show CDR1 as SGHKS and CDR2 as YYEKEE (reference sequence). Written as DNA, the CDR3 is TGTGCCAGCAGCCGTCTAGCGATCCCTTTGAATGAGCAGTTCTTC. This sequence encodes CASSRLAIPLNEQFF.

The chain recombines TRBV10-1 with TRBJ2-1; 8 bases fit TRBD1. The germline CDR1 and CDR2 sequences are WNHNN and SYGVQD (reference sequence). V dropped 4 bases and J dropped 8; count of bases not matched to a gene: 10. There are 15 residues in the CDR3. In DNA, the CDR3 is TGCGCCAGCAGTGCGGACAGGGTTGAGATTTATGAGCAGTTCTTC. Its translation is CASSADRVEIYEQFF.

With regard to this clonotype: One end of the junction varies from germline; a read error may be responsible. This chain joins TRBV20-1 and TRBJ1-5; 9 nucleotides match TRBD1. This CDR3 is built from 17 residues. CDR1 and CDR2 (germline): DFQATT, SNEGSKA (reference sequence). The CDR3 nucleotides read TGCAGTGCTAGAGAAATGACGGGACAGGGTAGCAGTCAGCCCCAGCATTTT. Protein: CSAREMTGQGSSQPQHF.

There are a few counts of this clonotype. The gene calls are TRBV29-1 and TRBJ2-2, with TRBD2 matching 9 bases. Unmatched junction bases numbered 1, after V lost 5 bases and J lost 6 bases. The CDR3 has 12 amino acids. Germline V gives CDR1 SQVTM, CDR2 ANQGSEA. The CDR3 spells CSVSGRSGELFF. The CDR3 nucleotides are TGCAGCGTTAGCGGGAGGTCCGGGGAGCTGTTTTTT.

This clonotype was found a few times. V and J are TRBV12-3 or TRBV12-4 and TRBJ1-5; no definite D call. Trimming removed 5 bases at V and 7 bases at J, with 9 bases between. The length of the CDR3 is 12 residues. The CDR3 region is CASSPKVQPQHF. For the CDR3, the DNA is TGTGCCAGCAGTCCCAAGGTCCAGCCCCAGCATTTT.

There are a few counts of this clonotype. This chain connects TRBV12-3 or TRBV12-4 to TRBJ1-1; 7 bases line up with TRBD1. The CDR3 loop spans 12 amino acids. V was clipped by 3 bases and J by 8 bases; unmatched bases: 3. In nucleotides, the CDR3 is TGTGCCAGCAGTTTTATCAGGGGGGAAGCTTTCTTT. Protein sequence: CASSFIRGEAFF.

This clonotype was seen once. The chain carries TRBV6-4 and TRBJ1-5; 8 nucleotides align to TRBD1. In germline, CDR1 is MRHNA, CDR2 SNTAGT. This CDR3 has 14 amino acids. V trimming: 7 bases; J trimming: 4 bases; junction bases outside the gene matches: 6. CDR3 sequence reads: CASTGQVGNQPQHF. The CDR3 DNA follows: TGTGCCAGCACGGGACAGGTGGGAAATCAGCCCCAGCATTTT.

The chain recombines TRBV3-1 with TRBJ2-5; D call uncertain. CDR1 and CDR2 (germline): LGHDT, YNNKEL (reference sequence). V lost 3 bases and J 11 bases, leaving 16 bases between the germline ends. CDR3 size: 13 residues. CDR3 sequence (DNA): TGTGCCAGCAGCCAGTCTCGTGGCAATGAGCAGTACTTC. It encodes CASSQSRGNEQYF.

About this clonotype: This could be a read error, since a much larger clone is one nucleotide away. J is TRBJ2-6 and V is TRBV4-1, with 7 nucleotides matching TRBD2. Germline values: CDR1 MGHRA, CDR2 YSYEKL. The CDR3 has 17 amino acids. CDR3 region: CASSTTGRAPGANVRTF. The DNA for the CDR3 is TGCGCCAGCAGCACAACGGGGAGGGCTCCTGGGGCCAACGTCCGGACTTTC.

The rearrangement links TRBV5-1 to TRBJ2-1; 9 bases are a match to TRBD1. The V and J ends lost 3 bases and 2 bases, in that order; junction bases with no gene match: 3. CDR1 SGHRS and CDR2 YFSETQ come from the germline V gene. The CDR3 runs to 15 residues. CDR3 residues: CASSWDRAAYNEQFF. CDR3 nucleotides: TGCGCCAGCAGCTGGGACAGGGCAGCCTACAATGAGCAGTTCTTC. The variable domain in full, completed from reference TRBV5-1 and TRBJ2-1, reads KAGVTQTPRYLIKTRGQQVTLSCSPISGHRSVSWYQQTPGQGLQFLFEYFSETQRNKGNFPGRFSGRQFSNSRSEMNVSTLELGDSALYLCASSWDRAAYNEQFFGPGTRLTVL.

CDR3 region: CASSQPLAGVYGQFF. CDR3 sequence (DNA): TGTGCCAGCAGCCAACCGCTAGCGGGAGTTTATGGGCAGTTCTTC. V and J are TRBV14 and TRBJ2-1; 10 bases fit TRBD2. The germline V gene has CDR1 SGHDN and CDR2 FVKESK. The CDR3 has 15 amino acids. The ends lost 2 bases at V and 12 bases at J; junction bases unmatched: 10.

The table lists this clonotype with a few counts. This sequence joins TRBV24-1 and TRBJ2-7, with D possibly being TRBD1 or TRBD2 (5 bases each). The V gene lost 0 bases and the J gene lost 2 bases, with 13 bases spanning the gap. CDR1 is KGHDR, CDR2 SFDVKD, per germline. The CDR3 runs 16 residues. The CDR3 DNA reads as TGTGCCACCAGTGATTTGGCAGGGAGCCCTACCTACGAGCAGTACTTC. Translating it yields CATSDLAGSPTYEQYF.

This clonotype was detected only once. This chain joins TRBV29-1 and TRBJ2-7; no definite D call. The V and J ends lost 4 bases and 7 bases respectively, with 20 bases between them. Germline CDR1 SQVTM, CDR2 ANQGSEA. The CDR3 covers 14 residues. The CDR3 region is CSVARDRTAGEQYF. The CDR3 bases are TGCAGCGTTGCGCGAGACCGAACAGCTGGGGAGCAGTACTTC.